This passage covers 20 T cell receptor beta chains from one sample sequenced in a study of blood T cells in healthy people across ages. Primed by a sample-barcoded 5' primer and a J-beta primer mix, a second PCR proceeded for about 7 to 11 cycles. MiXCR, run by TCRdb on the 5' RACE reads, gives a single entry per CDR3 protein. The repertoire holds about 1.4 million distinct CDR3 sequences, with approximately 59% as singletons. Sequencing was carried out using blood. Source of these receptors: a young man in good health.

V is TRBV5-1 and J is TRBJ2-4, with a possible D match to TRBD2 (5 bases). V was cut by 0 bases and J by 8 bases, with 12 bases left in between. The CDR3 runs 14 residues. Germline V gene sequence: CDR1 SGHRS, CDR2 YFSETQ. The CDR3 DNA reads TGCGCCAGCAGCTTGGGGGCAGTCGGGGACATTCAGTACTTC. This translates into CASSLGAVGDIQYF.

V is TRBV20-1 and J is TRBJ2-3; D not resolved. This CDR3 comprises 14 residues. Germline V gene sequence: CDR1 DFQATT, CDR2 SNEGSKA (reference sequence). Trimming stripped 3 bases from V and 0 bases from J, with 10 bases between. CDR3 DNA: TGCAGTGCTAGGCGGCTGCTAAGCACAGATACGCAGTATTTT. Residues: CSARRLLSTDTQYF.

This clonotype turned up a few times. V gene TRBV5-1 combines with J gene TRBJ2-5, with D unclear. Matching the DNA end better, TRBJ2-7 makes the J call doubtful. CDR1 is SGHRS and CDR2 is YFSETQ in the germline V gene. The CDR3 has 12 residues. Written as DNA, the CDR3 is TGCGCCAGCAGCTTGGTTGCTTTCGAGCAGTACTTC. Translation: CASSLVAFEQYF.

The chain couples TRBV6-1 to TRBJ2-5; TRBD1 agrees at 7 bases. CDR3 length equals 15 residues. V shed 8 bases and J 2 bases; nucleotides not matched to a gene: 11. In germline, CDR1 is MNHNS, CDR2 SASEGT. The CDR3 DNA reads as TGTGCCAGCCTAGACAGGGCGAACCTTCAAGAGACCCAGTACTTC. Translated, it gives CASLDRANLQETQYF.

This clonotype has more than one count but fewer than ten. The gene calls are TRBV25-1 and TRBJ2-5, with 9 bases matching TRBD1. From germline, CDR1 is MGHDK and CDR2 SYGVNS. This CDR3 region has 15 residues. Trimming took 2 bases from V and 2 from J; bases not matched to a gene: 3. The CDR3 DNA reads as TGTGCCAGCAGTGAAGACAGGGGGTGGCAAGAGACCCAGTACTTC. This sequence encodes CASSEDRGWQETQYF. The full variable domain, with the rest looked up from reference TRBV25-1 and TRBJ2-5, is EADIYQTPRYLVIGTGKKITLECSQTMGHDKMYWYQQDPGMELHLIHYSYGVNSTEKGDLSSESTVSRIRTEHFPLTLESARPSHTSQYLCASSEDRGWQETQYFGPGTRLLVL.

V gene TRBV12-3 or TRBV12-4 combines with J gene TRBJ1-1; D might be TRBD1 (5 bases). Trimming took off 7 bases at V and 2 bases at J, with 11 bases between the two ends. The CDR3 runs to 13 residues. CDR3 region: CASTGGSNTEAFF. The CDR3 bases are TGTGCCAGCACGGGGGGATCTAACACTGAAGCTTTCTTT.

DNA of the CDR3: TGTGCCAGCAGTTCTCAGGTTGGCTACACCTTC. Protein product: CASSSQVGYTF. The chain is built from TRBV28 and TRBJ1-2, with D unresolved. Trimming took 4 bases from V and 7 from J, leaving 7 bases between them. CDR3 size: 11 residues. Germline CDR1 MDHEN, CDR2 SYDVKM.

The chain combines TRBV20-1 with TRBJ2-1, with 9 bases matching TRBD2. CDR3 length: 16 amino acids. V shed 0 bases, J shed 7 bases, and the junction held 10 bases outside the gene matches. Per germline, CDR1 DFQATT and CDR2 SNEGSKA (reference sequence). The CDR3 sequence is CSARETGGGAGNEQFF. The CDR3 nucleotides read TGCAGTGCTAGAGAGACAGGCGGGGGGGCCGGGAATGAGCAGTTCTTC.

This clonotype was picked up a small number of times. The V gene is TRBV6-5, the J gene TRBJ2-3, with D maybe TRBD2 (6 bases). In germline, CDR1 is MNHEY, CDR2 SVGAGI. The V and J ends lost 0 bases and 8 bases respectively, with 18 bases between them. The CDR3 totals 16 residues. The CDR3 DNA sequence: TGTGCCAGCAGTTACTCGGGGCAGGGACTGGTAGTTACGCAGTATTTT. As protein: CASSYSGQGLVVTQYF.

This rearrangement joins TRBV6-2 or TRBV6-3 to TRBJ1-2, with 7 nucleotides matching TRBD1. The CDR3 spans 16 residues. Trimming cost V 5 bases and J 0 bases; bases outside gene matches: 9. Germline V gene sequence: CDR1 MNHEY, CDR2 SVGEGT. The CDR3 nucleotides are TGTGCCAGCAGTCTCCGGACAGGCCTCACTAACTATGGCTACACCTTC. It specifies CASSLRTGLTNYGYTF.

CDR3: CASSYRGTVEDEAFF. DNA for the CDR3: TGTGCCAGCAGTTACAGGGGGACAGTTGAGGATGAAGCTTTCTTT. This sequence joins TRBV6-2 or TRBV6-3 and TRBJ1-1, with 7 bases matching TRBD1. CDR3 length: 15 residues. V was clipped by 2 bases and J by 7 bases; unmatched bases: 10. Germline CDR1 and CDR2: MNHEY and SVGEGT.

The chain uses TRBV5-1 and TRBJ2-4; perhaps TRBD2 as D (6 bases). The length of the CDR3 is 13 residues. V was shortened by 4 bases and J by 13 bases, with 18 bases between the two germline ends. Germline CDR1 and CDR2: SGHRS and YFSETQ. CDR3 region: CASSGTSLREQYF. The CDR3, as DNA: TGCGCCAGCAGCGGGACTTCTCTACGAGAGCAGTACTTC.

The chain has TRBV28 and TRBJ2-3, with D hard to call. Germline CDR1 MDHEN, CDR2 SYDVKM. V lost 10 bases and J lost 4, with 6 bases in between. The CDR3 sequence is 10 residues long. The CDR3 loop is CATRSDTQYF. CDR3 DNA sequence: TGTGCCACTAGGTCAGATACGCAGTATTTT.

The chain carries TRBV14 and TRBJ2-5; D unresolved. CDR1 and CDR2 (germline): SGHDN, FVKESK. The V end lost 2 bases, the J end lost 1 base, and 5 bases lay between the germline ends. The CDR3 has 13 residues. CDR3: CASSQRSQETQYF. The CDR3 nucleotides read TGTGCCAGCAGCCAACGATCCCAAGAGACCCAGTACTTC.

V and J are TRBV12-3 or TRBV12-4 and TRBJ2-4; D gene unclear. CDR3 length: 19 residues. Between the trimmed V and J ends, which lost 8 bases and 0 bases, there was a span of 26 bases. CDR3 DNA: TGTGCCAGCGGCCCACTTTATAAAGAAGGGCTACTAGCCAAAAACATTCAGTACTTC. As protein: CASGPLYKEGLLAKNIQYF.

The rearrangement links TRBV7-6 to TRBJ2-4; the match to TRBD1 covers 7 bases. Trimming removed 5 bases from V and 0 bases from J; junction bases left unmatched: 10. The CDR3 spans 17 residues. Germline lookup yields CDR1 SGHVS and CDR2 FNYEAQ. The CDR3 spells CASSPQTGPIAKNIQYF. As DNA, the CDR3 is TGTGCCAGCAGCCCTCAGACAGGGCCAATAGCCAAAAACATTCAGTACTTC.

This clonotype was counted between two and nine times. This chain uses TRBV4-1 with TRBJ2-7; 9 nucleotides align to TRBD1. Germline V gene data show CDR1 as MGHRA and CDR2 as YSYEKL. The CDR3 sequence is 16 residues long. Trimming took 1 base from V and 4 from J; bases not matched to a gene: 8. The CDR3 DNA is TGCGCCAGCAGCCAAGGTCGTCGGACAGGGGATTACGAGCAGTACTTC. Its translation is CASSQGRRTGDYEQYF.

The CDR3 DNA reads as TGTGCCAGCAGCGCCATAGCGGGAGGGGGAAATGAGCAGTTCTTC. Translating it yields CASSAIAGGGNEQFF. V gene TRBV7-2 combines with J gene TRBJ2-7, with TRBD2 matching over 11 bases. TRBJ2-1 explains the end of the DNA better; the J call may be wrong. The germline gives CDR1 SGHTA, CDR2 FQGNSA. The CDR3 runs to 15 residues.

J is TRBJ2-1 and V is TRBV2; the D gene is possibly TRBD2 (6 bases). Germline CDR1 and CDR2: SNHLY and FYNNEI. Trimming left V 4 bases short and J 8 bases short, with 9 bases between. The CDR3 contains 12 residues. The CDR3 reads CASSVSGYEQFF. The CDR3, as DNA: TGTGCCAGCAGTGTTAGCGGCTATGAGCAGTTCTTC.

The CDR3 nucleotides are TGTGCCATCAGTGAGCCAAAGGGACTAGCCGGGGGAGATACGCAGTATTTT. Its protein product is CAISEPKGLAGGDTQYF. This chain joins TRBV10-3 and TRBJ2-3, with 9 nucleotides matching TRBD2. This CDR3 spans 17 amino acids. J gave up 5 bases and V 2 bases, and 11 bases lay outside the gene matches. Germline V lookup: CDR1 ENHRY, CDR2 SYGVKD.